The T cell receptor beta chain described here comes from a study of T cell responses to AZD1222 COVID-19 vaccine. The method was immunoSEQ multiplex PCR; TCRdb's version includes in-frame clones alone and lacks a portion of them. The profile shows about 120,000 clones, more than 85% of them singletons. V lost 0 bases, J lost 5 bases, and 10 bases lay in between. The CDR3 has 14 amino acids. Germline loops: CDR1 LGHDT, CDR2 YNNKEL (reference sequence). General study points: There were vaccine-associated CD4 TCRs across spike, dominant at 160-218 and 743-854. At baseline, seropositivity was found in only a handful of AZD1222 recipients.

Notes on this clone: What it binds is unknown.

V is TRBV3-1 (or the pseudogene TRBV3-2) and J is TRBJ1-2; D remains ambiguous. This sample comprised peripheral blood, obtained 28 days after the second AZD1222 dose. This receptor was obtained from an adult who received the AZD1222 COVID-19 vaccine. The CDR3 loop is CASSQDLGRYGYTF. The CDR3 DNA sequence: TGTGCCAGCAGCCAAGATCTGGGTCGTTATGGCTACACCTTC.